This is a list of T cell receptor beta chains from one sample in a study of T cells after yellow fever vaccination. TCRdb independently ran MiXCR on the 5' RACE reads; one entry per CDR3 protein. This table holds approximately 580,000 distinct CDR3 sequences, roughly 17% found once. The sequenced sample was PBMCs, obtained about 5 days after the first yellow fever vaccination. These receptors were obtained from a man aged 18-30 years who received the YFV17D yellow fever vaccine. The CDR3 runs from the conserved cysteine through the conserved F or W. Fields, in order: J gene, clone size, V gene, D gene, CDR3 DNA, CDR3 protein. The D gene is left open where the match is weak. The size of a clone is reported for some rows only, either as once, few or many, or as a class for expanded clones.

TRBJ2-1 | few | TRBV5-1 | TRBD2 | TGCGCCAGCAGCCTTTCGCGCGGGGGGGACAATGAGCAGTTCTTC | CASSLSRGGDNEQFF
TRBJ2-1 | - | TRBV10-3 | - | TGTGCCATCAGTCACCTAGAATCACCCAATGAGCAGTTCTTC | CAISHLESPNEQFF
TRBJ2-1 | few | TRBV27 | - | TGTGCCAGCAGTGCCAACCGGGTTAGACATGAGCAGTTCTTC | CASSANRVRHEQFF
TRBJ2-6 | - | TRBV19 | - | TGTGCCAGTAGTATCATGGGAACTGGGGCCAACGTCCTGACTTTC | CASSIMGTGANVLTF
TRBJ1-1 | - | TRBV7-9 | - | TGTGCCAGCAGCTTGGGGTCAGGGGACGACCTGGGGACTGAAGCTTTCTTT | CASSLGSGDDLGTEAFF
TRBJ2-7 | - | TRBV29-1 | - | TGCAGCGTTGAGTTTGGACAGAACTACGAGCAGTACTTC | CSVEFGQNYEQYF
TRBJ1-6 | many | TRBV12-3/TRBV12-4 | - | TGTGCCAGCAGCCGTGCCAGGGAGAATTCACCCCTCCACTTT | CASSRARENSPLHF
TRBJ2-5 | - | TRBV20-1 | - | TGCAGTGCGCTTGGGGGAGGAGAGACCCAGTACTTC | CSALGGGETQYF
TRBJ1-3 | few | TRBV7-9 | - | TGTGCCAGCAGCTTACCAGGGGCTGGAAACACCATATATTTT | CASSLPGAGNTIYF
TRBJ2-7 | few | TRBV29-1 | TRBD1 | TGCAGCGTTGAAGATAATACGGGACAGGGCTACGAGCAGTACTTC | CSVEDNTGQGYEQYF
TRBJ2-2 | - | TRBV20-1 | TRBD1 | TGCAGTGCTAGGGCCAGGGGGCAGGGCACCGGGGAGCTGTTTTTT | CSARARGQGTGELFF
TRBJ2-3 | few | TRBV18 | - | TGTGCCAGCTCATCCGGGATCACAGACGCAGATACGCAGTATTTT | CASSSGITDADTQYF
TRBJ2-2 | few | TRBV3-1 | - | TGTGCCAGCAGCCATTTGGCGACGGGGACCGGGGAGCTGTTTTTT | CASSHLATGTGELFF
TRBJ1-6 | few | TRBV7-9 | - | TGTGCCAGCAGCGAGGACGGCTCCTATAATTCACCCCTCCACTTT | CASSEDGSYNSPLHF
TRBJ1-6 | - | TRBV20-1 | TRBD1 | TGCAGTGCTAGAGATGACAGGGATAATTCACCCCTCCACTTT | CSARDDRDNSPLHF
TRBJ1-6 | many | TRBV11-2 | TRBD1 | TGTGCCAGCAGCCGACGGACAGGGGCGGACTCACCCCTCCACTTT | CASSRRTGADSPLHF
TRBJ1-6 | few | TRBV9 | TRBD1 | TGTGCCAGCAGCTCCGGACAGGGGGCCTATAATTCACCCCTCCACTTT | CASSSGQGAYNSPLHF